The 21 T cell receptor beta chains listed next were all sequenced from one sample in a study of blood T cell repertoires in COVID-19. Profiling relied on immunoSEQ multiplex PCR, and the TCRdb table lists in-frame clones only, not all of them. The sample carries about 170,000 clones, 84% recorded once. Sequencing input: PBMCs or T cells enriched from blood (not recorded which). Receptor source: a man in his fifties or sixties who had recovered from COVID-19.

This clone was seen once. The sample carries other DNA sequences with the same CDR3. V gene TRBV29-1 combines with J gene TRBJ1-2; no reliable D call. The germline V gene has CDR1 SQVTM and CDR2 ANQGSEA. This CDR3 has 11 amino acids. The V end was cut by 6 bases, the J end by 1 base, with 6 bases between. The CDR3 region has the DNA TGCAGCGTCGAGCTTAACTATGGCTACACCTTC. Translated, it gives CSVELNYGYTF.

This rearrangement joins TRBV19 to TRBJ2-7, with TRBD1 matching over 9 bases. This CDR3 is built from 15 residues. Trimming cost V 5 bases and J 3 bases; bases outside gene matches: 8. The V gene's germline CDR1 is LNHDA and CDR2 SQIVND (reference sequence). The CDR3 loop is CASSVSGTGLYEQYF. Here the CDR3 DNA reads TGTGCCAGTAGTGTTTCCGGGACAGGGCTCTACGAGCAGTACTTC.

This chain joins TRBV7-2 and TRBJ1-1; no firm D call. Germline V lookup: CDR1 SGHTA, CDR2 FQGNSA. Trimming stripped 5 bases from V and 1 base from J, with 11 bases between. The length of the CDR3 is 14 residues. The CDR3 nucleotides read TGTGCCAGCAGCCTAGTGGCCAGGAACACTGAAGCTTTCTTT. The encoded protein is CASSLVARNTEAFF.

The V gene is TRBV12-3 or TRBV12-4, the J gene TRBJ2-2, with TRBD1 matching 7 bases. This CDR3 has 13 residues. The junction had 6 bases not matched to a gene; V was cut back by 8 bases and J by 6 bases. The CDR3 loop reads CASGTGVPGELFF. The CDR3 DNA is TGTGCCAGCGGTACAGGGGTACCCGGGGAGCTGTTTTTT.

J is TRBJ2-5 and V is TRBV7-9, with a possible D match to TRBD1 (6 bases). CDR1 and CDR2 from the germline V gene are SEHNR and FQNEAQ (reference sequence). The CDR3 contains 15 residues. Trimming took 2 bases from V and 2 from J, leaving 12 bases between them. The CDR3 sequence is CASSLSNRVQETQYF. DNA for the CDR3: TGTGCCAGCAGCTTATCTAACAGGGTTCAAGAGACCCAGTACTTC.

This clone has more than one count but fewer than ten. The chain's CDR3 is CASSLDLGHRDEKLFF. CDR3 nucleotides: TGTGCCAGCAGCTTAGATCTGGGACATAGGGATGAAAAACTGTTTTTT. The chain uses TRBV11-2 and TRBJ1-4; TRBD1 is a possible D gene (6 bases). This CDR3 comprises 16 residues. Germline V CDR1 and CDR2: SGHAT, FQNNGV. V lost 0 bases and J 6 bases, leaving 14 bases between the germline ends.

This chain connects TRBV10-3 to TRBJ2-1; TRBD1 aligns across 7 bases. The germline V gene encodes CDR1 ENHRY and CDR2 SYGVKD. The CDR3 length is 13 residues. Trimming took 3 bases from V and 9 from J; bases not matched to a gene: 5. CDR3 coding DNA: TGTGCCATCAGTGACTGGACAGGCGGTGAGCAGTTCTTC. This sequence encodes CAISDWTGGEQFF.

The chain links TRBV3-1 (or the pseudogene TRBV3-2) to TRBJ1-5, with 12 bases lining up with TRBD1. The CDR3 covers 15 residues. V gave up 5 bases and J gave up 7 bases; unmatched junction bases: 6. In germline, CDR1 is LGHDT, CDR2 YNNKEL (reference sequence). In DNA, the CDR3 is TGTGCCAGCAGCGGCGGGACAGGGGGCACCCAGCCCCAGCATTTT. It is translated as CASSGGTGGTQPQHF.

V and J are TRBV15 and TRBJ1-2; D is unclear. The CDR3 runs 13 residues. Trimming took off 4 bases at V and 8 bases at J, with 14 bases between the two ends. Per the germline V gene, CDR1 is LNHNV and CDR2 is YYDKDF (reference sequence). As DNA, the CDR3 is TGTGCCACCAGCAAGGCAGGCGCCCTGGGCTACACCTTC. This translates into CATSKAGALGYTF.

This clone has just a few counts. The chain has TRBV5-5 and TRBJ1-3, with TRBD1 matching 8 bases. Trimming at V came to 4 bases and at J to 2 bases, leaving 5 bases not matched to a gene. This CDR3 region has 15 residues. Germline V CDR1 and CDR2: SGHKS, YYEKEE (reference sequence). CDR3 residues: CASSLQGATGNTIYF. The DNA of the CDR3 is TGTGCCAGCAGCCTGCAGGGGGCGACTGGAAACACCATATATTTT. Full variable domain (missing parts from reference TRBV5-5 and TRBJ1-3): DAGVTQSPTHLIKTRGQQVTLRCSPISGHKSVSWYQQVLGQGPQFIFQYYEKEERGRGNFPDRFSARQFPNYSSELNVNALLLGDSALYLCASSLQGATGNTIYFGEGSWLTVV.

The chain carries TRBV24-1 and TRBJ1-2; TRBD1 matches 10 bases. CDR1 and CDR2 (germline): KGHDR, SFDVKD. V shed 3 bases, J shed 4 bases, and the junction held 13 bases outside the gene matches. This CDR3 contains 18 residues. Here the CDR3 DNA reads TGTGCCACCAGTGATCGTCCCGGGACAGGGGCCGACATCTATGGCTACACCTTC. Translation gives CATSDRPGTGADIYGYTF.

This clone was observed once. The chain is built from TRBV4-2 and TRBJ2-5, with 12 bases identical to TRBD2. The CDR3 runs 15 residues. The J segment lost 5 bases and the V segment lost 4 bases, leaving 5 bases of the junction unmatched. Germline V lookup: CDR1 LGHNA, CDR2 YNFKEQ. The CDR3, as DNA: TGTGCCAGCAGCCTGGCTAGCGGGGGGGTGGAGACCCAGTACTTC. Translated, it gives CASSLASGGVETQYF.

This clone was counted only a few times. The rearrangement joins TRBV7-9 to TRBJ1-3; 9 bases match TRBD1. Per germline, CDR1 SEHNR and CDR2 FQNEAQ (reference sequence). V lost 3 bases and J lost 1; bases outside the gene matches: 4. The CDR3 runs to 16 residues. The CDR3 DNA reads TGTGCCAGCAGCTTCTTACAGGGGGCGTCTGGAAACACCATATATTTT. This translates into CASSFLQGASGNTIYF.

V and J are TRBV7-3 and TRBJ1-3; D ambiguous. Germline V gene data show CDR1 as SGHTA and CDR2 as FQGTGA. This CDR3 comprises 14 residues. V lost 5 bases and J lost 7, with 15 bases in between. CDR3 region: CASSPSTAANTIYF. Here the CDR3 DNA reads TGTGCCAGCAGCCCTAGTACAGCGGCCAACACCATATATTTT.

The chain is built from TRBV11-2 and TRBJ1-1; D possibly corresponds to TRBD1 (6 bases). Germline V lookup: CDR1 SGHAT, CDR2 FQNNGV. Trimming took 4 bases from V and 5 from J, leaving 17 bases between them. The CDR3 is made up of 15 amino acids. The CDR3 sequence: CASSYSRGGGTEAFF. The CDR3 nucleotides are TGTGCCAGCAGCTACTCTAGGGGGGGAGGGACTGAAGCTTTCTTT.

Here the CDR3 reads CASSPLTGDGGGYTF. The CDR3 DNA follows: TGTGCCAGCAGCCCTCTCACCGGCGACGGAGGAGGCTACACCTTC. The rearrangement uses TRBV9 and TRBJ1-2; D uncertain. Trimming shortened V by 4 bases and J by 8 bases, and 21 bases separated the two germline ends. The CDR3 covers 15 residues. Germline V lookup: CDR1 SGDLS, CDR2 YYNGEE.

CDR3 amino acids: CASSNPGTGREQYF. In DNA form, the CDR3 reads TGTGCCAGCAGCAATCCCGGGACAGGGCGAGAGCAGTACTTC. V gene TRBV6-5 combines with J gene TRBJ2-7; TRBD1 aligns across 9 bases. V lost 6 bases and J lost 7; bases outside the gene matches: 10. Germline V gene data show CDR1 as MNHEY and CDR2 as SVGAGI. This CDR3 is built from 14 residues.

The chain carries TRBV7-9 and TRBJ2-5, with D tentatively TRBD2 (6 bases). V lost 0 bases and J lost 4, with 12 bases in between. CDR1 is SEHNR and CDR2 is FQNEAQ in the germline V gene (reference sequence). CDR3 length: 15 residues. The CDR3 DNA follows: TGTGCCAGCAGCTTAGCTGCGGGGAGGTCAGAGACCCAGTACTTC. It encodes CASSLAAGRSETQYF. Filled out from reference TRBV7-9 and TRBJ2-5, the complete variable domain reads DTGVSQNPRHKITKRGQNVTFRCDPISEHNRLYWYRQTLGQGPEFLTYFQNEAQLEKSRLLSDRFSAERPKGSFSTLEIQRTEQGDSAMYLCASSLAAGRSETQYFGPGTRLLVL.

V gene TRBV3-1 (or the pseudogene TRBV3-2) combines with J gene TRBJ2-5; D is unclear. V was cut by 2 bases and J by 0 bases, with 7 bases left in between. CDR3 length: 14 amino acids. The germline gives CDR1 LGHDT, CDR2 YNNKEL (reference sequence). CDR3 coding DNA: TGTGCCAGCAGCCAAATGGCAAACCAAGAGACCCAGTACTTC. Its translation is CASSQMANQETQYF.

This chain links TRBV28 with TRBJ1-4; perhaps TRBD1 as D (6 bases). This CDR3 is 15 amino acids long. The ends were cut back, 6 bases at V and 4 bases at J, with 15 bases in the middle. Looked up from germline, CDR1 is MDHEN and CDR2 is SYDVKM. The CDR3 DNA follows: TGTGCCAGCAGCCGAGCGGGGGCGATTAATGAAAAACTGTTTTTT. This sequence encodes CASSRAGAINEKLFF.

The rearrangement uses TRBV7-6 and TRBJ1-6; D is unresolved. The germline V gene has CDR1 SGHVS and CDR2 FNYEAQ. The ends were cut back, 2 bases at V and 8 bases at J, with 13 bases in the middle. CDR3 length: 15 residues. The CDR3 nucleotides read TGTGCCAGCAGCTTAAGAGGAATTAGAGATTCACCCCTCCACTTT. Encoded protein: CASSLRGIRDSPLHF.